This TCR beta chain was captured in a study of monozygotic twins with inflammatory bowel disease (dated by TCRdb to about 2019). Broadly, across the study: A total of approximately 30 monozygotic twin pairs were included in the full study, comprising nine German pairs (four IBD-concordant, five IBD-discordant) and 19 IBD-discordant Danish pairs. Within discordant pairs, disease-associated traits were sought mainly by comparing IBD patients with their genetically identical healthy co-twins. Each individual had, on average, about 151 000 unique TCRalpha sequences and 181 000 unique TCRbeta sequences available for analysis. Paper-wide results and their limitations: The results gave no support for a single strong signal or clonotype linked to IBD. TCRbeta repertoire diversity, by inverse Simpson index, was decreased in IBD patients compared with their healthy co-twins. Distinction between different T cell subtypes could not be achieved in the analysis. Compared with healthy twins, IBD patients had fewer clonotypes in common with other individuals, a difference most pronounced in patients showing signs of disease activity. Differing immunosuppressive treatments among patients may have added background noise and inter-individual variability to the repertoires. No difference in repertoire similarity was observed between concordant and discordant twins, possibly owing to limited statistical power.

From each donor, a roughly 2.5 ml peripheral blood sample was drawn into PAXgene tubes and stored at -80 degrees C. Total RNA was isolated from whole blood with the PAXgene blood miRNA kit on an automated QIAcube, without T cell sorting. Peripheral blood from monozygotic twin pairs, either concordant or discordant for inflammatory bowel disease, underwent deep TCRalpha and TCRbeta repertoire profiling that used unique molecular barcoding. Smoking habits were recorded for all twin pairs, and each individual was classified as a current, former or never smoker. Comments on this clonotype: The target of this receptor is not known.

Libraries were prepared through 5' RACE. Preparation of each TCR library used about 3,200 ng of total RNA. For each sample, cDNA was synthesized in eight separate reactions using SMARTScribe reverse transcriptase. During cDNA synthesis, unique molecular identifiers containing a 6-nucleotide sample barcode were introduced by template switching. TCRalpha and TCRbeta cDNA was amplified in two nested PCRs of 16 and 9 cycles, and bead purification was carried out after each PCR. Before amplification, cDNA was treated with uracil DNA-glycosylase and purified using the QIAquick PCR purification kit. The second PCR added Illumina TruSeq-compatible adapters along with sample-specific barcodes. Library quality and concentration were checked on TapeStation and Qubit, and libraries were pooled at roughly 5.1 ng each. The pooled libraries were sequenced with 2 x 100 bp reads and custom sequencing primers on an Illumina HiSeq2500 single-index Rapid Run. Regarding the original processing steps: PCR and sequencing errors were corrected by UMI-based consensus assembly using MiGEC version 1.2.6. V(D)J alignment, clonotype assembly and CDR3 extraction were performed with MiXCR version 2.1.1. To normalise gene usage, clonotype sharing and MAIT/NKT TCR abundance, the top 1000, 10 000 and 20 000 clonotypes in each sample were analysed. Diversity was computed as the inverse Simpson index with the vegan R package after downsampling to 27 000 UMIs. Paired Mann-Whitney U tests were applied to discordant twin pairs, with Benjamini-Hochberg correction for multiple testing. With the reads reprocessed by TCRdb, a single entry stands for each CDR3 protein sequence and no DNA is reported. The V and J calls come from TCRdb's annotation, not from the publication. The table for this sample records 200,000 to 250,000 distinct CDR3 sequences. The ten most abundant clones make up roughly 1.5% of the sample.

The sequence came from a human donor with ulcerative colitis or Crohn's disease, or a healthy co-twin of an affected twin (not recorded which). The specimen was blood.

The CDR3 reads CATSRERGSQYF. The receptor chain draws on TRBV15 and TRBJ2-3. CDR1 and CDR2 are drawn from the germline V gene (reference sequence): LNHNV, YYDKDF. From the cysteine up to the phenylalanine, the CDR3 has a length of 12 residues. The DNA is not on file.